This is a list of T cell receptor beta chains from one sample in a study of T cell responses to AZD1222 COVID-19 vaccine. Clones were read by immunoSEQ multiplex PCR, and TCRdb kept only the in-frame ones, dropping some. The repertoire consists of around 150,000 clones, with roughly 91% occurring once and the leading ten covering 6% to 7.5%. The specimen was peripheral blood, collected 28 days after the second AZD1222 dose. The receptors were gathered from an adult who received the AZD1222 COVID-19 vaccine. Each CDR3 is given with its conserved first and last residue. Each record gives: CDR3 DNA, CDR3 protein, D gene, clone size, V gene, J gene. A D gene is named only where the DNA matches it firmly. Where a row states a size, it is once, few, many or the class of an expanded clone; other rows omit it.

cdr3_nt: TGTGCCTGGGGCACCGGGACAGGGGACTATGGCTACACCTTC; cdr3_aa: CAWGTGTGDYGYTF; d_call: TRBD1; clone_size: NA; v_call: TRBV30; j_call: TRBJ1-2
cdr3_nt: TGTGCCAGCAGCCTGTTCCTCGCTGAGCAGTTCTTC; cdr3_aa: CASSLFLAEQFF; d_call: NA; clone_size: NA; v_call: TRBV3-1/TRBV3-2; j_call: TRBJ2-1
cdr3_nt: TGCGCCAGCAGCTTCCTGATGAACACTGAAGCTTTCTTT; cdr3_aa: CASSFLMNTEAFF; d_call: NA; clone_size: NA; v_call: TRBV5-1; j_call: TRBJ1-1
cdr3_nt: TGTGCCAGCAGTAGAAGACAGGGGCTTAGCCCAAACTATGGCTACACCTTC; cdr3_aa: CASSRRQGLSPNYGYTF; d_call: TRBD1; clone_size: NA; v_call: TRBV2; j_call: TRBJ1-2
cdr3_nt: TGTGCCAGCACCATCCGGACTGCCCTCTTCTCTGGGGCCAACGTCCTGACTTTC; cdr3_aa: CASTIRTALFSGANVLTF; d_call: NA; clone_size: NA; v_call: TRBV7-2; j_call: TRBJ2-6
cdr3_nt: TGTGCCAGCAGTGACGGAACAGGGAGCCAGTACTTC; cdr3_aa: CASSDGTGSQYF; d_call: NA; clone_size: NA; v_call: TRBV6-2/TRBV6-3; j_call: TRBJ2-5
cdr3_nt: TGTGCCAGCAGTTACTCAGTTAACTATGGCTACACCTTC; cdr3_aa: CASSYSVNYGYTF; d_call: NA; clone_size: NA; v_call: TRBV6-5; j_call: TRBJ1-2
cdr3_nt: TGTGCCAGTAGTATTACGGGACGGTCGATCTATGGCTACACCTTC; cdr3_aa: CASSITGRSIYGYTF; d_call: NA; clone_size: NA; v_call: TRBV19; j_call: TRBJ1-2
cdr3_nt: TGTGCCAGCAGCTTAACGGAGGGACCGGGTGGCTACACCTTC; cdr3_aa: CASSLTEGPGGYTF; d_call: NA; clone_size: NA; v_call: TRBV7-8; j_call: TRBJ1-2
cdr3_nt: TGTGCCAGCAGCTTCGGTCGGAACACTGAAGCTTTCTTT; cdr3_aa: CASSFGRNTEAFF; d_call: NA; clone_size: NA; v_call: TRBV7-9; j_call: TRBJ1-1
cdr3_nt: TGTGCCAGCAGTTTTAGCGGGGGGGCAGATACGCAGTATTTT; cdr3_aa: CASSFSGGADTQYF; d_call: TRBD2; clone_size: NA; v_call: TRBV6-2/TRBV6-3; j_call: TRBJ2-3
cdr3_nt: TGTGCCAGCAGTCCGGACGGTTCCCAAGAGACCCAGTACTTC; cdr3_aa: CASSPDGSQETQYF; d_call: NA; clone_size: NA; v_call: TRBV6-4; j_call: TRBJ2-5
cdr3_nt: TGCAGCGTCCTGACAGGATCCTATGAGCAGTTCTTC; cdr3_aa: CSVLTGSYEQFF; d_call: NA; clone_size: NA; v_call: TRBV29-1; j_call: TRBJ2-1
cdr3_nt: TGTGCCAGCAGTTTAGACAGGGAACCCTATAATTCACCCCTCCACTTT; cdr3_aa: CASSLDREPYNSPLHF; d_call: TRBD1; clone_size: NA; v_call: TRBV28; j_call: TRBJ1-6
cdr3_nt: TGTGCCTGGAGTTCCGGACAGGGGCCCCCAGATACGCAGTATTTT; cdr3_aa: CAWSSGQGPPDTQYF; d_call: TRBD1; clone_size: NA; v_call: TRBV30; j_call: TRBJ2-3
cdr3_nt: TGTGCCAGCAGTTATGGGCCCTTACCTCTTGAGTATGGCTACACCTTC; cdr3_aa: CASSYGPLPLEYGYTF; d_call: NA; clone_size: NA; v_call: TRBV27; j_call: TRBJ1-2
cdr3_nt: TGCGCCAGCAGCCCAACAGGGGTAGGTGGCACTGAAGCTTTCTTT; cdr3_aa: CASSPTGVGGTEAFF; d_call: TRBD1; clone_size: NA; v_call: TRBV5-1; j_call: TRBJ1-1
cdr3_nt: TGCGCCAGCAGCCTTGGACTAGCGGGGGCCCTGCAAGAGACCCAGTACTTC; cdr3_aa: CASSLGLAGALQETQYF; d_call: TRBD2; clone_size: NA; v_call: TRBV5-1; j_call: TRBJ2-5
cdr3_nt: TGTGCCAGCAGTTGGTGGAATTTGGACAATGAGCAGTTCTTC; cdr3_aa: CASSWWNLDNEQFF; d_call: NA; clone_size: NA; v_call: TRBV7-9; j_call: TRBJ2-1
cdr3_nt: TGTGCCAGTTGGTCACCCTGGAGCAATCAGCCCCAGCATTTT; cdr3_aa: CASWSPWSNQPQHF; d_call: NA; clone_size: NA; v_call: TRBV19; j_call: TRBJ1-5
cdr3_nt: TGTGCCAGCAGAACCGACAGGGGGACATCCTACGAGCAGTACTTC; cdr3_aa: CASRTDRGTSYEQYF; d_call: TRBD1; clone_size: NA; v_call: TRBV6-5; j_call: TRBJ2-7
cdr3_nt: TGTGCCGTCAGCAGGAGTCTGGACACAGAAGCCATGTCTGGCTACACCTTC; cdr3_aa: CAVSRSLDTEAMSGYTF; d_call: NA; clone_size: NA; v_call: TRBV7-9; j_call: TRBJ1-2
cdr3_nt: TGCGCCAGCAGCTTTAACGGGGCGGTAGGAGAAAAACTGTTTTTT; cdr3_aa: CASSFNGAVGEKLFF; d_call: NA; clone_size: NA; v_call: TRBV5-1; j_call: TRBJ1-4
cdr3_nt: TGTGCCAGCAGCCTCCGGACTGAGAATGGAGAGACCCAGTACTTC; cdr3_aa: CASSLRTENGETQYF; d_call: NA; clone_size: NA; v_call: TRBV3-1/TRBV3-2; j_call: TRBJ2-5
cdr3_nt: TGTGCCAGCAGTGGCTTGGACAGGCCTAACGGCTACACCTTC; cdr3_aa: CASSGLDRPNGYTF; d_call: TRBD1; clone_size: NA; v_call: TRBV6-2/TRBV6-3; j_call: TRBJ1-2
cdr3_nt: TGTGCCAGCAGCTTAGTTTTGACAGATACGCAGTATTTT; cdr3_aa: CASSLVLTDTQYF; d_call: NA; clone_size: few; v_call: TRBV7-9; j_call: TRBJ2-3
cdr3_nt: TGCGCCAGCAGCCAGACGGTCACCTACGAGCAGTACTTC; cdr3_aa: CASSQTVTYEQYF; d_call: NA; clone_size: NA; v_call: TRBV4-1; j_call: TRBJ2-7
cdr3_nt: TGTGCCAGCAGCTCCCCTGCAGAAGCGTCCTACGAGCAGTACTTC; cdr3_aa: CASSSPAEASYEQYF; d_call: NA; clone_size: NA; v_call: TRBV28; j_call: TRBJ2-7
cdr3_nt: TGTGCCAGTAGTATCGAGGGGGTGGGTCAGCCCCAGCATTTT; cdr3_aa: CASSIEGVGQPQHF; d_call: NA; clone_size: NA; v_call: TRBV19; j_call: TRBJ1-5
cdr3_nt: TGTGCCAGCAGCTTTAACTCTCCGGGACAGTTCGTCGAGAACACTGAAGCTTTCTTT; cdr3_aa: CASSFNSPGQFVENTEAFF; d_call: TRBD1; clone_size: NA; v_call: TRBV7-2; j_call: TRBJ1-1
cdr3_nt: TGTGCCAGCAGCTTAGGTCGGAACTATGGCTACACCTTC; cdr3_aa: CASSLGRNYGYTF; d_call: NA; clone_size: once; v_call: TRBV7-8; j_call: TRBJ1-2
cdr3_nt: TGCGCCAGCAGCCCCCTCCCCGGGCCCCAAGAGACCCAGTACTTC; cdr3_aa: CASSPLPGPQETQYF; d_call: NA; clone_size: once; v_call: TRBV4-1; j_call: TRBJ2-5
cdr3_nt: TGCGCCAGCAGCCAAGATCGAAGTTTAGGTCATTTCTCCTACAATGAGCAGTTCTTC; cdr3_aa: CASSQDRSLGHFSYNEQFF; d_call: NA; clone_size: few; v_call: TRBV4-3; j_call: TRBJ2-1
cdr3_nt: TGTGCCAGCCAAGCCAGGGGAGCCTACGAGCAGTACTTC; cdr3_aa: CASQARGAYEQYF; d_call: NA; clone_size: NA; v_call: TRBV5-4; j_call: TRBJ2-7
cdr3_nt: TGTGCCAGCAGCCCTAGCGGAAACACCGGGGAGCTGTTTTTT; cdr3_aa: CASSPSGNTGELFF; d_call: TRBD2; clone_size: NA; v_call: TRBV28; j_call: TRBJ2-2
cdr3_nt: TGTGCCAGCAGCACAGGGGGCCCTGGAAACACCATATATTTT; cdr3_aa: CASSTGGPGNTIYF; d_call: TRBD1; clone_size: NA; v_call: TRBV9; j_call: TRBJ1-3
cdr3_nt: TGTGCCAGCAGCGAGCCAGGCAAACCTAACTATGGCTACACCTTC; cdr3_aa: CASSEPGKPNYGYTF; d_call: NA; clone_size: NA; v_call: TRBV11-1; j_call: TRBJ1-2
cdr3_nt: TGCGCCAGCAGCCAAGGTCCCAGGGGGCCGGAGGAGCAGTACTTC; cdr3_aa: CASSQGPRGPEEQYF; d_call: TRBD1; clone_size: NA; v_call: TRBV4-1; j_call: TRBJ2-7
cdr3_nt: TGTGCCAGCTCACCCCAGGGACAGGGCTATCAGCCCCAGCATTTT; cdr3_aa: CASSPQGQGYQPQHF; d_call: TRBD1; clone_size: NA; v_call: TRBV18; j_call: TRBJ1-5
cdr3_nt: TGTGCTAGCAGTCTCGGACGCAGAGTCCCTCCAAGGGAGACCCAGTACTTC; cdr3_aa: CASSLGRRVPPRETQYF; d_call: NA; clone_size: few; v_call: TRBV7-7; j_call: TRBJ2-5
cdr3_nt: TGTGCCAGCAGCTTGGGTCCAATTAGCAATCAGCCCCAGCATTTT; cdr3_aa: CASSLGPISNQPQHF; d_call: NA; clone_size: NA; v_call: TRBV11-2; j_call: TRBJ1-5
cdr3_nt: TGTGCCAGCAGCCAAGAGGGCCTTGATCGGGGGGCGGGCACTGAAGCTTTCTTT; cdr3_aa: CASSQEGLDRGAGTEAFF; d_call: NA; clone_size: once; v_call: TRBV4-2; j_call: TRBJ1-1
cdr3_nt: TGTGCCAGCAGCGCCGAAGGGTCTTTTTTTAACGAGCAGTACTTC; cdr3_aa: CASSAEGSFFNEQYF; d_call: NA; clone_size: NA; v_call: TRBV7-9; j_call: TRBJ2-7
cdr3_nt: TGTGCCAGTAGTATAGATCGGGCAGGGGATGAAGCTTTCTTT; cdr3_aa: CASSIDRAGDEAFF; d_call: NA; clone_size: NA; v_call: TRBV19; j_call: TRBJ1-1
cdr3_nt: TGCGCCAGCAGCCAAGAGTGGGGCGCTGGAAACACCATATATTTT; cdr3_aa: CASSQEWGAGNTIYF; d_call: NA; clone_size: NA; v_call: TRBV4-3; j_call: TRBJ1-3
cdr3_nt: TGTGCCAGCAGTTACGATAGGTTCACAGATACGCAGTATTTT; cdr3_aa: CASSYDRFTDTQYF; d_call: NA; clone_size: NA; v_call: TRBV6-6; j_call: TRBJ2-3
cdr3_nt: TGCGCCAGCAGCGGGGGCCCCAGGGATTCACCCCTCCACTTT; cdr3_aa: CASSGGPRDSPLHF; d_call: NA; clone_size: few; v_call: TRBV5-1; j_call: TRBJ1-6
cdr3_nt: TGTGCCAGCAGCGAAGAGGGGAGCTCCTACAATGAGCAGTTCTTC; cdr3_aa: CASSEEGSSYNEQFF; d_call: NA; clone_size: NA; v_call: TRBV11-2; j_call: TRBJ2-1
cdr3_nt: TGTGCCAGTACTCGGTTGGCGGGGGGGGGCGAGCAGTACTTC; cdr3_aa: CASTRLAGGGEQYF; d_call: TRBD2; clone_size: NA; v_call: TRBV19; j_call: TRBJ2-7
cdr3_nt: TGTGCCACCAGTGCCGGCGGTAATAATTCACCCCTCCACTTT; cdr3_aa: CATSAGGNNSPLHF; d_call: NA; clone_size: NA; v_call: TRBV24-1; j_call: TRBJ1-6
cdr3_nt: TGTGCCAGTAGTATCGGCGGGGCAGGAACGGTCCGCTACACCTTC; cdr3_aa: CASSIGGAGTVRYTF; d_call: NA; clone_size: once; v_call: TRBV19; j_call: TRBJ1-2
cdr3_nt: TGTGCCAGCAGTTACTCGTTGGGGGGCTCCTACAATGAGCAGTTCTTC; cdr3_aa: CASSYSLGGSYNEQFF; d_call: NA; clone_size: NA; v_call: TRBV6-6; j_call: TRBJ2-1
cdr3_nt: TGTGCCAGCAGTTTAGTGGGGAACACTGAAGCTTTCTTT; cdr3_aa: CASSLVGNTEAFF; d_call: NA; clone_size: NA; v_call: TRBV27; j_call: TRBJ1-1